The rows below give T cell receptor beta chains drawn from one sample of a study of beta chain features in type 1 diabetes. Generated by immunoSEQ multiplex PCR, the TCRdb table keeps only in-frame clones and is missing some. Of about 130,000 clones in the sample, around 9% were seen once. Sequenced input: central memory CD4+ T cells from blood. Receptors originate from a man younger than 40 with type 1 diabetes. Each CDR3 is given with its conserved first and last residue. The D gene is left open where the match is weak. A clone size is listed for some rows: how often the clone was seen (once, few, many), or a class if it is expanded.

J	V	size	D	CDR3	DNA
TRBJ1-2	TRBV4-1	few	-	CASSQEKTAGDYGYTF	TGTGCCAGCAGCCAAGAGAAAACAGCAGGGGACTATGGCTACACCTTC
TRBJ2-7	TRBV28	many	-	CASRSADSSYEQYF	TGTGCCAGCAGGTCCGCGGACAGCTCCTACGAGCAGTACTTC
TRBJ2-3	TRBV28	-	-	CASSLSREKTQYF	TGTGCCAGCAGTTTATCTCGAGAAAAGACGCAGTATTTT
TRBJ2-1	TRBV4-2	-	TRBD2	CASSSGTREFYNEQFF	TGTGCCAGCAGCTCAGGGACTAGGGAGTTTTACAATGAGCAGTTCTTC
TRBJ2-1	TRBV5-1	few	TRBD2	CASSPWARGDEQFF	TGCGCCAGCAGCCCGTGGGCCCGGGGGGATGAGCAGTTCTTC
TRBJ2-2	TRBV5-1	-	TRBD2	CASSRGGSNTGELFF	TGCGCCAGCAGTCGCGGGGGGTCAAACACCGGGGAGCTGTTTTTT
TRBJ2-7	TRBV14	-	-	CASSQVTGYEQYF	TGTGCCAGCAGCCAAGTGACGGGCTACGAGCAGTACTTC
TRBJ1-6	TRBV2	few	-	CASSDYRSLTSSPLHF	TGTGCCAGCAGTGACTACAGAAGCTTAACGAGTTCACCCCTCCACTTT
TRBJ2-2	TRBV9	-	TRBD2	CASSLAGGSNTGELFF	TGTGCCAGCAGCCTAGCGGGGGGTTCGAACACCGGGGAGCTGTTTTTT
TRBJ1-1	TRBV5-6	-	-	CASSWRPNTEAFF	TGTGCCAGCAGTTGGCGGCCGAACACTGAAGCTTTCTTT
TRBJ2-6	TRBV28	many	-	CASLSSGANVLTF	TGTGCCAGTCTCAGCTCTGGGGCCAACGTCCTGACTTTC
TRBJ2-1	TRBV14	few	TRBD2	CASSQDAMLASGRSSYNEQFF	TGTGCCAGCAGCCAAGATGCTATGTTGGCTAGCGGGCGGAGCTCCTACAATGAGCAGTTCTTC
TRBJ2-6	TRBV6-5	-	-	CASVTEGGGANVLTF	TGTGCCAGCGTTACAGAGGGTGGTGGGGCCAACGTCCTGACTTTC
TRBJ2-5	TRBV7-2	few	-	CASSLGLKETQYF	TGTGCCAGCAGCTTAGGTCTAAAAGAGACCCAGTACTTC
TRBJ2-4	TRBV6-1	few	-	CASSESLGTKNIQYF	TGTGCCAGCAGTGAATCCCTCGGGACCAAAAACATTCAGTACTTC
TRBJ2-1	TRBV5-4	few	TRBD1	CASSETGDSYNEQFF	TGTGCCAGCAGCGAGACAGGGGATTCCTACAATGAGCAGTTCTTC
TRBJ1-4	TRBV6-5	-	-	CASSPRQWNEKLFF	TGTGCCAGCAGTCCCAGACAGTGGAATGAAAAACTGTTTTTT
TRBJ1-4	TRBV7-9	few	-	CASSLGAGGREKLFF	TGTGCCAGCAGCTTAGGCGCGGGGGGTCGCGAAAAACTGTTTTTT
TRBJ2-5	TRBV6-5	few	-	CASSYSRQARTQYF	TGTGCCAGCAGTTACTCTAGACAGGCAAGGACCCAGTACTTC
TRBJ2-1	TRBV5-1	-	-	CASSLVGAEYYNEQFF	TGCGCCAGCAGCTTGGTCGGCGCGGAATACTACAATGAGCAGTTCTTC
TRBJ2-1	TRBV7-2	few	-	CASSTHLSSYNEQFF	TGTGCCAGCAGCACCCATCTCAGCTCCTACAATGAGCAGTTCTTC
TRBJ2-2	TRBV4-2	many	TRBD1	CASSQDLGDRNTGELFF	TGTGCCAGCAGCCAAGATCTAGGGGACAGGAACACCGGGGAGCTGTTTTTT
TRBJ2-7	TRBV30	many	-	CAWSKGTVTYEQYF	TGTGCCTGGAGTAAAGGGACTGTAACCTACGAGCAGTACTTC